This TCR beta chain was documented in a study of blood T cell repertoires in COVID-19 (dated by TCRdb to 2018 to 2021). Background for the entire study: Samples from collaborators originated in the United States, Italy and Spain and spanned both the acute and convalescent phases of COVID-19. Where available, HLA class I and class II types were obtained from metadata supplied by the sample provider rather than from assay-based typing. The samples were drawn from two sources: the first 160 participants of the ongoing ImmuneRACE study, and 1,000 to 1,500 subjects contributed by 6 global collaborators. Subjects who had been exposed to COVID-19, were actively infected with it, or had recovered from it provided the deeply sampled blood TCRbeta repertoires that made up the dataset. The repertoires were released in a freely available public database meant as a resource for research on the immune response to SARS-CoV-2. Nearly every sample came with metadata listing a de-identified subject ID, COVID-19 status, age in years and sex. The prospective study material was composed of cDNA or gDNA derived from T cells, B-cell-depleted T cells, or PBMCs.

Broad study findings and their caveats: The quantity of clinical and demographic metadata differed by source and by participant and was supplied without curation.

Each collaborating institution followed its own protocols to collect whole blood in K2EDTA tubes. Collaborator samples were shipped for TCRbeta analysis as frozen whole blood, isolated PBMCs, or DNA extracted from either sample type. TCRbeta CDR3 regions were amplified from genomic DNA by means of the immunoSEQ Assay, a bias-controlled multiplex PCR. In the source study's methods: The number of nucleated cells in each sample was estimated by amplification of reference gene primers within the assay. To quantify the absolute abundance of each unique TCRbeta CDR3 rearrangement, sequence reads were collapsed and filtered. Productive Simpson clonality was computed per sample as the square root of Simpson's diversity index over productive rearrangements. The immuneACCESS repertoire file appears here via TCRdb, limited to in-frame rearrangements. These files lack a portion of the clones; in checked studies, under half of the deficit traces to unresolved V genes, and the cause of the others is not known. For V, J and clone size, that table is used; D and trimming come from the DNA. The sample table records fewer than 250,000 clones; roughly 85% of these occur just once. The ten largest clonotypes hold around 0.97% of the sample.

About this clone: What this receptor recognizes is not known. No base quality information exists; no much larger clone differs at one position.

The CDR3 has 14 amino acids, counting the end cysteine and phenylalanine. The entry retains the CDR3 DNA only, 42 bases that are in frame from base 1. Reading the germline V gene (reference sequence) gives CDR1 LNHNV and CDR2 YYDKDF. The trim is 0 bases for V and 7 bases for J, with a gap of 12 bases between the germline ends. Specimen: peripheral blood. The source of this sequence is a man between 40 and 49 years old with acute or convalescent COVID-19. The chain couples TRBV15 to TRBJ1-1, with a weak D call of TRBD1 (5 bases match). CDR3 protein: CATSRDKWGSEAFF. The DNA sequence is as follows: TGTGCCACCAGCAGAGATAAGTGGGGCAGTGAAGCTTTCTTT.